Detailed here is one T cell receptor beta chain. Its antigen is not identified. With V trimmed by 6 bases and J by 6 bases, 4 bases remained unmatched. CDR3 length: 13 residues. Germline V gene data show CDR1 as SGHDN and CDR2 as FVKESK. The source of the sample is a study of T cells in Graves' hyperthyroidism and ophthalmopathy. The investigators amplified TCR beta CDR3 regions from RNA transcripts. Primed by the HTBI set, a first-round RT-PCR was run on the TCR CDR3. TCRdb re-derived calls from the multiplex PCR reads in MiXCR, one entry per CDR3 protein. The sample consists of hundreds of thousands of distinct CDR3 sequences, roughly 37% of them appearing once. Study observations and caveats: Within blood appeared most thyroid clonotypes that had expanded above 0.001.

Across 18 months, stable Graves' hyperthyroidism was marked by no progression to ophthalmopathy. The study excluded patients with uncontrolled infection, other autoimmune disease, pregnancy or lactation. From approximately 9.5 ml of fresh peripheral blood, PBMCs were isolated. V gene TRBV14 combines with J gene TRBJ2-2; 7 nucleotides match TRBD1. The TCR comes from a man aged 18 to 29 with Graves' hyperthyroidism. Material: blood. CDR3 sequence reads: CASRDRVAGELFF. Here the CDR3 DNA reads TGTGCCAGCAGAGACAGGGTAGCCGGGGAGCTGTTTTTT.